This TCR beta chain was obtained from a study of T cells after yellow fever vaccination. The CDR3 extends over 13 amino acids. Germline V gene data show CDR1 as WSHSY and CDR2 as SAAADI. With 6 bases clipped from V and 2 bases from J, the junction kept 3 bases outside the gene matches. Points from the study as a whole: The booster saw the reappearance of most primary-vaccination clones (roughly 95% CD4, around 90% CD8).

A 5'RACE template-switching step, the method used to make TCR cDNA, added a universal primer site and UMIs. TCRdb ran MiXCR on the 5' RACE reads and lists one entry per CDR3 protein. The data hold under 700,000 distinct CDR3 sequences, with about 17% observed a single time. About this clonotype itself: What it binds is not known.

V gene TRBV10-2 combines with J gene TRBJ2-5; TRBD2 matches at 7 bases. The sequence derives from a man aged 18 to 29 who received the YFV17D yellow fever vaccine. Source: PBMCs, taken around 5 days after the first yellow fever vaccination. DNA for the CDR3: TGCGCCAGCAGGGGACTAACACAAGAGACCCAGTACTTC. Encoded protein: CASRGLTQETQYF.